This T cell receptor (beta chain) was observed in a study of blood T cell repertoires in COVID-19. Study at large: Italy, Spain and the United States were the sources of the convalescent and acute COVID-19 samples. T cells, B-cell-depleted T cells, or PBMCs provided the cDNA or gDNA that served as material.

Per the study methods: Counts of nucleated cells, estimated from reference gene primer amplification, were obtained. Sequencing used immunoSEQ multiplex PCR; TCRdb keeps in-frame clones, though not all of them. V, J and clone size derive from that table, while D and trimming were established from the DNA sequence. Of under 250,000 clones in the sample, approximately 80% were seen once. CDR1 and CDR2 (germline): SGHAT, FQNNGV. CDR3 length equals 16 residues. Germline trimming cut 5 bases from V and 5 bases from J; bases unmatched to any gene: 9. The chain uses TRBV11-2 and TRBJ2-5; 12 bases are shared with TRBD2. The material sequenced was peripheral blood. This clonotype was sampled from a middle-aged man with acute or convalescent COVID-19. DNA of the CDR3: TGTGCCAGCAGCGAACTAGCGGGAGGAATCCGGGAGACCCAGTACTTC. It yields the protein CASSELAGGIRETQYF.